The source of this TCR beta chain is a study of cytomegalovirus exposure and HLA in healthy donors. General observations from the study: As was reported, the classifier diagnosed cytomegalovirus status with high specificity and sensitivity. Earlier analysis yielded a pattern in which most TCR beta V segments were productive about 87% or about 30% of the time.

As regards this clone: What it recognizes is unknown.

V lost 1 base to trimming and J lost 1 base, with 8 bases between them. The CDR3 extends over 14 amino acids. Germline-derived CDR1 and CDR2 are MNHNS and SASEGT. PCR used 60 Vbeta primers and 13 Jbeta primers. The protocol was immunoSEQ multiplex PCR, while the TCRdb copy is restricted to in-frame clones and leaves out a portion. The data contain some 210,000 clones, around 73% of them singletons. The specimen was PBMCs. The TCR comes from a woman in her twenties or thirties in good health and CMV-seropositive. The V and J genes are TRBV6-1 and TRBJ2-7, with D tentatively TRBD1 (5 bases). The CDR3 region is CASSEGPGSYEQYF. The DNA of the CDR3 is TGTGCCAGCAGTGAAGGGCCAGGGTCCTACGAGCAGTACTTC.